The 20 T cell receptor beta chains listed next were all sequenced from one sample in a study of OX40 agonist ivuxolimab in advanced cancers. Sequencing was performed with immunoSEQ multiplex PCR; in TCRdb, only in-frame clones are kept and a portion is missing. The table shows fewer than 85,000 clones, with 90% occurring only once. Sequencing used CD4+ or CD8+ T cells sorted from blood, obtained in a trial of the OX40 agonist ivuxolimab. The receptors originated from an adult with an advanced solid tumor such as melanoma, head and neck, liver or kidney cancer.

This clone has only a few counts. The chain couples TRBV12-5 to TRBJ1-1, with 9 bases that match TRBD1. The J segment lost 4 bases and the V segment lost 6 bases, leaving 6 bases of the junction unmatched. The CDR3 spans 14 residues. Germline CDR1 and CDR2: LGHNT and FRNRAP. The CDR3 loop reads CASGSQGASTEAFF. The CDR3 DNA reads as TGTGCTAGTGGCTCACAGGGGGCGAGCACTGAAGCTTTCTTT.

The gene calls are TRBV5-1 and TRBJ2-7; D is perhaps TRBD1 (5 bases). Deletions cut 4 bases from V and 6 bases from J, with 14 bases between. From germline, CDR1 is SGHRS and CDR2 YFSETQ. The CDR3 consists of 13 residues. CDR3 region: CASSAEGASEQYF. In DNA, the CDR3 is TGCGCCAGCAGCGCCGAAGGGGCGAGCGAGCAGTACTTC.

The chain employs TRBV18 and TRBJ2-7; the match to TRBD2 covers 11 bases. The germline CDR1 and CDR2 sequences are KGHSH and LQKENI. The J segment lost 3 bases and the V segment lost 5 bases, leaving 24 bases of the junction unmatched. The CDR3 totals 21 residues. The CDR3 sequence is CASSKDRHAGGLAASYYEQYF. CDR3 DNA: TGTGCCAGCTCAAAAGACCGACACGCAGGGGGACTAGCGGCGTCTTACTACGAGCAGTACTTC.

The chain links TRBV7-8 to TRBJ1-2; no clear D. The V and J ends lost 5 bases and 0 bases respectively, with 4 bases between them. This CDR3 contains 12 residues. CDR1 and CDR2 (germline): SGHVS, FQNEAQ. The CDR3 DNA follows: TGTGCCAGCAGCGCAACTAACTATGGCTACACCTTC. This sequence encodes CASSATNYGYTF.

The chain is built from TRBV30 and TRBJ2-7; 10 bases are a match to TRBD1. The V segment lost 8 bases and the J segment 2 bases; nucleotides outside the gene matches: 3. The CDR3 extends over 12 amino acids. Germline CDR1 reads GTSNPN; CDR2 reads SVGIG (reference sequence). The CDR3 nucleotides are TGTGCCCTAGACAGGGGGCCCTACGAGCAGTACTTC. Translation gives CALDRGPYEQYF.

This clone was counted once. The V call is TRBV27, the J call TRBJ2-7; D is ambiguous. From germline, CDR1 is MNHEY and CDR2 SMNVEV (reference sequence). Trimming shortened V by 4 bases and J by 4 bases, and 5 bases separated the two germline ends. The CDR3 extends over 11 amino acids. The CDR3 loop reads CASSSTYEQYF. The CDR3 DNA follows: TGTGCCAGCAGTTCCACTTACGAGCAGTACTTC.

The V gene is TRBV19, the J gene TRBJ1-5; 7 positions match TRBD1. V was clipped by 4 bases and J by 7 bases; unmatched bases: 13. Germline CDR1 LNHDA, CDR2 SQIVND (reference sequence). CDR3 length: 16 residues. The DNA of the CDR3 is TGTGCCAGTAGTACCACAACAGGGGCCCTCGGGCAGCCCCAGCATTTT. Translating it yields CASSTTTGALGQPQHF.

The genes are TRBV19 and TRBJ1-4, with a possible D match to TRBD1 (5 bases). V shed 6 bases and J shed 5 bases, with 16 bases lying between them. This CDR3 contains 15 residues. Germline-derived CDR1 and CDR2 are LNHDA and SQIVND (reference sequence). CDR3 in amino acids: CASSTPTDLNEKLFF. Written as DNA, the CDR3 is TGTGCCAGTAGCACCCCGACAGACTTAAATGAAAAACTGTTTTTT.

The chain is built from TRBV4-1 and TRBJ2-4; D gene unclear. CDR1 is MGHRA and CDR2 is YSYEKL in the germline V gene. This CDR3 is 17 amino acids long. The V gene lost 1 base and the J gene lost 1 base, with 14 bases spanning the gap. The CDR3 bases are TGCGCCAGCAGCCAAGTCCTCCTTGTTCGGGCCAAAAACATTCAGTACTTC. Translating it yields CASSQVLLVRAKNIQYF.

This sequence joins TRBV5-1 and TRBJ2-2; the D is unclear. V was trimmed by 0 bases and J by 4 bases, leaving 7 bases between them. The CDR3 is made up of 14 amino acids. The germline V gene encodes CDR1 SGHRS and CDR2 YFSETQ. Here the CDR3 DNA reads TGCGCCAGCAGCTTGGACACAGTCACCGGGGAGCTGTTTTTT. Residues: CASSLDTVTGELFF.

The V call is TRBV5-1, the J call TRBJ2-3; TRBD2 aligns across 9 bases. The V segment lost 0 bases and the J segment 2 bases; nucleotides outside the gene matches: 4. Germline CDR1 SGHRS, CDR2 YFSETQ. This CDR3 region has 16 residues. CDR3 nucleotide sequence: TGCGCCAGCAGCTTGGTTCTAGCGGGACCCACAGATACGCAGTATTTT. Protein sequence: CASSLVLAGPTDTQYF.

The chain uses TRBV4-1 and TRBJ2-1; 15 bases match TRBD2. V lost 4 bases, J lost 2 bases, and 3 bases stayed unmatched. The CDR3 extends over 17 amino acids. The germline V gene has CDR1 MGHRA and CDR2 YSYEKL. The CDR3 DNA follows: TGCGCCAGCAGCCTGGGACTAGCGGGAGGCACCTACAATGAGCAGTTCTTC. Protein: CASSLGLAGGTYNEQFF.

This CDR3 reads CASRKQGRMNTEAFF. The DNA for the CDR3 is TGTGCCAGCAGAAAACAGGGGAGGATGAACACTGAAGCTTTCTTT. The chain combines TRBV28 with TRBJ1-1; 7 bases map to TRBD1. CDR1 is MDHEN and CDR2 is SYDVKM in the germline V gene. This CDR3 region has 15 residues. V was pared by 6 bases and J by 0 bases, with 7 bases of the junction left unmatched.

The J gene is TRBJ2-7, the V gene TRBV15; perhaps TRBD1 as D (5 bases). CDR3 size: 13 residues. Trimming removed 1 base at V and 6 bases at J, with 10 bases between. The germline gives CDR1 LNHNV, CDR2 YYDKDF (reference sequence). CDR3 sequence reads: CATSRGQGGEQYF. The DNA of the CDR3 is TGTGCCACCAGCAGAGGTCAGGGTGGCGAGCAGTACTTC.

The V call is TRBV10-2, the J call TRBJ2-2, with 9 bases that match TRBD1. In germline, CDR1 is WSHSY, CDR2 SAAADI. The J segment lost 7 bases and the V segment lost 4 bases, leaving 4 bases of the junction unmatched. The CDR3 consists of 14 residues. The CDR3 nucleotides read TGCGCCAGCAGTGGACAGGGGGATGTCGGGGAGCTGTTTTTT. Residues: CASSGQGDVGELFF.

This clone has a handful of counts. This rearrangement joins TRBV2 to TRBJ2-2, with 9 bases that match TRBD1. This CDR3 has 17 amino acids. J was trimmed by 4 bases and V by 6 bases; bases with no gene match: 12. CDR1 and CDR2 (germline): SNHLY, FYNNEI. The CDR3 sequence: CASRAVNGQGTTGELFF. As DNA, the CDR3 is TGTGCCAGCAGGGCCGTGAATGGACAGGGGACCACCGGGGAGCTGTTTTTT.

The chain couples TRBV6-5 to TRBJ2-7; D is uncertain. The CDR3 extends over 14 amino acids. CDR1 MNHEY and CDR2 SVGAGI come from the germline V gene. V was pared by 0 bases and J by 2 bases, with 8 bases between. In nucleotides, the CDR3 is TGTGCCAGCAGTTACTCCCGGGCCGCCTACGAGCAGTACTTC. Protein sequence: CASSYSRAAYEQYF.

In this sample, this clone turned up a few times. The rearrangement uses TRBV7-3 and TRBJ2-1, with D perhaps given as TRBD1 or TRBD2 (5 bases each). V was clipped by 4 bases and J by 9 bases, with 10 bases between them. CDR1 and CDR2 from the germline V gene are SGHTA and FQGTGA. This CDR3 is built from 12 residues. CDR3 DNA sequence: TGTGCCAGCAGCTCGAGGGGTGGTGAGCAGTTCTTC. Translating it yields CASSSRGGEQFF. Full variable domain (outside the CDR3, taken from reference TRBV7-3 and TRBJ2-1): GAGVSQTPSNKVTEKGKYVELRCDPISGHTALYWYRQSLGQGPEFLIYFQGTGAADDSGLPNDRFFAVRPEGSVSTLKIQRTERGDSAVYLCASSSRGGEQFFGPGTRLTVL.

This clone showed up just a few times. The same CDR3 is also encoded by other DNA sequences in this sample. The gene calls are TRBV5-1 and TRBJ2-1, with TRBD2 matching over 9 bases. The CDR3 is 15 residues long. Germline CDR1 is SGHRS and CDR2 is YFSETQ. The ends lost 0 bases at V and 9 bases at J; junction bases unmatched: 7. DNA for the CDR3: TGCGCCAGCAGCTTGGGGGCGGGAGGGCCCTCTGAGCAGTTCTTC. It specifies CASSLGAGGPSEQFF. Full variable domain (remainder filled in from reference TRBV5-1 and TRBJ2-1): KAGVTQTPRYLIKTRGQQVTLSCSPISGHRSVSWYQQTPGQGLQFLFEYFSETQRNKGNFPGRFSGRQFSNSRSEMNVSTLELGDSALYLCASSLGAGGPSEQFFGPGTRLTVL.

The V and J genes are TRBV28 and TRBJ2-3; the match to TRBD2 covers 10 bases. Germline CDR1 reads MDHEN; CDR2 reads SYDVKM. The CDR3 is made up of 15 amino acids. V trimming: 2 bases; J trimming: 5 bases; junction bases outside the gene matches: 4. This CDR3 reads CASSLPAGGQDTQYF. The CDR3, as DNA: TGTGCCAGCAGTTTACCAGCGGGGGGGCAAGATACGCAGTATTTT. Filled out from reference TRBV28 and TRBJ2-3, the complete variable domain reads DVKVTQSSRYLVKRTGEKVFLECVQDMDHENMFWYRQDPGLGLRLIYFSYDVKMKEKGDIPEGYSVSREKKERFSLILESASTNQTSMYLCASSLPAGGQDTQYFGPGTRLTVL.